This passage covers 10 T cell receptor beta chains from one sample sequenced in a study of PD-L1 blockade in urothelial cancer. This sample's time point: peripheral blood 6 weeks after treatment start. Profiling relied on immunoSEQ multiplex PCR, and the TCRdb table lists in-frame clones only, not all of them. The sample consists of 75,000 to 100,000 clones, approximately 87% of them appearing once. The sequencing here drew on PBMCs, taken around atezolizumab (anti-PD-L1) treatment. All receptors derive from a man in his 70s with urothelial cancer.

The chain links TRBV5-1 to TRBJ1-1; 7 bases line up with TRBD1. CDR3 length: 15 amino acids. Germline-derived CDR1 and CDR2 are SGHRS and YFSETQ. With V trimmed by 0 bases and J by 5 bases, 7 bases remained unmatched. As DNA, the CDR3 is TGCGCCAGCAGCTTGGGACAGCCAGGGGGTACTGAAGCTTTCTTT. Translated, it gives CASSLGQPGGTEAFF.

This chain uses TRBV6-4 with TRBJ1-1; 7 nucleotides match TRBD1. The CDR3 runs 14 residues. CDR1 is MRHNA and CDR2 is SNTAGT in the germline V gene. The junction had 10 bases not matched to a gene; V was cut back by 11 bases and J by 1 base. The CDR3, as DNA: TGTGCCGCCCTGAGGGGGCGGGCGAACACTGAAGCTTTCTTT. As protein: CAALRGRANTEAFF.

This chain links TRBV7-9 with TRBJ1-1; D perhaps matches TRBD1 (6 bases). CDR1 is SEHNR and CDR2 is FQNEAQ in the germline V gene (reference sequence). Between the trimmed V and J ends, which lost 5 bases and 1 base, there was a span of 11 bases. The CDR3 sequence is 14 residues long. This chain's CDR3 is CASSPLDRNTEAFF. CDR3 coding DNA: TGTGCCAGCAGCCCTCTGGACAGGAACACTGAAGCTTTCTTT.

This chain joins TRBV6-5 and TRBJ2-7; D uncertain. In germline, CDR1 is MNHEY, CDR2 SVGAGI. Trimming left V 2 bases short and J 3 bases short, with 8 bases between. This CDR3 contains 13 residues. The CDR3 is CASSYTNNYEQYF. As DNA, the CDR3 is TGTGCCAGCAGTTACACCAACAACTACGAGCAGTACTTC.

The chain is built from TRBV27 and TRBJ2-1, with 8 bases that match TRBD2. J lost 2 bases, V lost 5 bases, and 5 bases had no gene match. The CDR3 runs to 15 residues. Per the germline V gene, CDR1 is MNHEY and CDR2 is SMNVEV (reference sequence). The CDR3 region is CASSLGTRAYNEQFF. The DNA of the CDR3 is TGTGCCAGCAGTCTTGGGACTAGGGCCTACAATGAGCAGTTCTTC.

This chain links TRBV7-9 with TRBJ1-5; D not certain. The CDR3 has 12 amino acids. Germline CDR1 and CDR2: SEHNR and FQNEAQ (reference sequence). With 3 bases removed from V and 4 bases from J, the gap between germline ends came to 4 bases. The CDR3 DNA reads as TGTGCCAGCAGCTTTCTGAATCAGCCCCAGCATTTT. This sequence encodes CASSFLNQPQHF.

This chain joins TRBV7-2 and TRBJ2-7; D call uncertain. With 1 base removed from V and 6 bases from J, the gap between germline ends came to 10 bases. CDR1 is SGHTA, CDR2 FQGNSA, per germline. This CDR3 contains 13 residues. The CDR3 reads CASSLGPAFEQYF. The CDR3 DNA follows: TGTGCCAGCAGCTTAGGGCCTGCCTTCGAGCAGTACTTC.

The CDR3 sequence is CASSWRATGTNQPQHF. CDR3 in DNA: TGTGCCAGCAGTTGGAGAGCGACAGGTACAAATCAGCCCCAGCATTTT. This chain connects TRBV6-5 to TRBJ1-5, with D possibly matching TRBD1 (6 bases). The CDR3 is made up of 16 amino acids. Germline CDR1 is MNHEY and CDR2 is SVGAGI. The V end was cut by 4 bases, the J end by 4 bases, with 17 bases between.

The CDR3 coding sequence is TGTGCCATCAGTGAGTCGACTGCTAGCGGGAGGGCTGAGCAGTTCTTC. Its protein is CAISESTASGRAEQFF. The chain couples TRBV10-3 to TRBJ2-1; 12 bases fit TRBD2. The CDR3 sequence is 16 residues long. J lost 9 bases, V lost 0 bases, and 6 bases had no gene match. Germline-derived CDR1 and CDR2 are ENHRY and SYGVKD.

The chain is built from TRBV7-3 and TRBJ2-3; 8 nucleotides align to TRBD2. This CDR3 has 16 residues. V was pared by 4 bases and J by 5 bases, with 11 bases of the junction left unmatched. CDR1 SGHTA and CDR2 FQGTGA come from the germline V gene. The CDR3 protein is CASSWTGGPREDTQYF. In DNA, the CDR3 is TGTGCCAGCAGCTGGACGGGGGGGCCACGGGAAGATACGCAGTATTTT.